This T cell receptor beta chain was sequenced in a study of shared clonotypes between healthy human individuals. Overall study context: With ages of 18 to 49, the donors were two women and a few men.

Concerning this clone itself: The antigen remains unidentified.

Per the germline V gene, CDR1 is MGHRA and CDR2 is YSYEKL. CDR3 length: 15 residues. Trimming removed 1 base from V and 5 bases from J, with 14 bases in between. In the original analysis: ImmunoSEQ supplied junction-only sequences lacking quality scores, so filtering was different. Clones were read by immunoSEQ multiplex PCR, and TCRdb kept only the in-frame ones, dropping some. V and J calls plus clone size are reproduced from that table; the DNA served to infer D and trimming. The sample has millions of clones, about 95% seen once. Study-level points and caveats: Represented diversity, genetic and exposure-history alike, was limited by few donors.

Naive CD8 cells, CD45RO-negative and positively selected for CCR7, excluded terminally differentiated effector memory CD45RA+ cells. Sample: naive CD8+ T cells sorted from blood. The chain carries TRBV4-1 and TRBJ1-1; D perhaps matches TRBD1 (5 bases). The receptor comes from a man between 18 and 29 years old in good health. CDR3 residues: CASSQGQWGGTEAFF. CDR3 coding DNA: TGCGCCAGCAGCCAAGGTCAATGGGGGGGAACTGAAGCTTTCTTT.